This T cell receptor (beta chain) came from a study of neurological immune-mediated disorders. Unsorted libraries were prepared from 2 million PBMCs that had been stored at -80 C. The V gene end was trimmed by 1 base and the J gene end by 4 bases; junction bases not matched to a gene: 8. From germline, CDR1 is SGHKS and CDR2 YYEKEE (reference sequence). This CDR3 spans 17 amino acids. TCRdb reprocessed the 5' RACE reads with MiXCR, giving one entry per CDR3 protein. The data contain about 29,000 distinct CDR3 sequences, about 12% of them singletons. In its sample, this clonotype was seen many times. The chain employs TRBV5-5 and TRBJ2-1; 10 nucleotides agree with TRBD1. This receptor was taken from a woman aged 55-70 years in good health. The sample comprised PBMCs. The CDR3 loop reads CASSLWPGQGVYNEQFF. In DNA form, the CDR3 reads TGTGCCAGCAGCTTGTGGCCCGGACAGGGGGTATACAATGAGCAGTTCTTC.